This T cell receptor beta chain stems from a study of blood T cell repertoires in COVID-19. Study at large: PBMCs, B-cell-depleted T cells, or T cells were the source of the cDNA or gDNA that made up the material.

Authors' analysis steps: For nucleated cells, counts were estimated from reference gene primer amplification. TCRdb's table, derived via immunoSEQ multiplex PCR, lists solely in-frame clones and lacks some. V and J calls and clone size are given by that table; D and trimming were obtained from the DNA. The sample has a few hundred thousand clones, about 85% seen once; the top ten hold 0.75% to 0.95%. V was clipped by 4 bases and J by 2 bases; unmatched bases: 8. The CDR3 spans 18 residues. Germline V CDR1 and CDR2: WNHNN, SYGVQD (reference sequence). Seattle patients were enrolled during active infection and followed longitudinally.

This TCR was recovered from a human donor with COVID-19, enrolled during active disease. The donor label of this sample is uncertain. The V call is TRBV10-1, the J call TRBJ2-2; 12 bases map to TRBD2. The sample was peripheral blood. This CDR3 is CASSGPGLAGLNTGELFF. CDR3 coding DNA: TGCGCCAGCAGTGGCCCGGGACTAGCGGGTTTAAACACCGGGGAGCTGTTTTTT.